This TCR beta chain came from a study of follicular helper T cells after annual influenza vaccination. This sample's time point: 2015-2016 season, 7 days after influenza vaccination. TCRdb keeps only in-frame clones here, not all; method: immunoSEQ multiplex PCR. The table shows roughly 4,900 clones, with around 80% occurring only once. The germline V gene encodes CDR1 SGHTA and CDR2 FQGNSA. This CDR3 is built from 13 residues. V lost 5 bases and J 9 bases, leaving 14 bases between the germline ends. This TCR came from an adult who received the influenza vaccine. The chain has TRBV7-2 and TRBJ2-1; a possible D gene is TRBD1 (6 bases). The sequencing here drew on CXCR5+ CD38- circulating T follicular helper cells from blood, taken 7 days after influenza vaccination. Subset denoted: circulating Tfh, non-naive CD4+CXCR5+PD-1+ (ICOS+CD38+ or ICOS-CD38-). Here the CDR3 DNA reads TGTGCCAGCAGCCCAGGACAGTTTCTTGAGCAGTTCTTC. Its translation: CASSPGQFLEQFF.